The 26 T cell receptor beta chains below all came from one sample that was sequenced in a study of blood T cell repertoires in COVID-19. Generated by immunoSEQ multiplex PCR, the TCRdb table keeps only in-frame clones and is missing some. The table shows 95,000 to 150,000 clones, with nearly 90% occurring only once. Sequenced: peripheral blood. The receptors derive from a woman aged 55-75 years with COVID-19, enrolled during active disease.

This chain connects TRBV5-1 to TRBJ2-3; 12 nucleotides line up with TRBD2. Germline values: CDR1 SGHRS, CDR2 YFSETQ. CDR3 size: 16 residues. The V and J ends lost 2 bases and 5 bases, in that order; junction bases with no gene match: 6. CDR3 amino acids: CASSFPSGGAEDTQYF. In nucleotides, the CDR3 is TGCGCCAGCAGCTTTCCTAGCGGGGGGGCAGAAGATACGCAGTATTTT. Full variable domain (outside the CDR3, taken from reference TRBV5-1 and TRBJ2-3): KAGVTQTPRYLIKTRGQQVTLSCSPISGHRSVSWYQQTPGQGLQFLFEYFSETQRNKGNFPGRFSGRQFSNSRSEMNVSTLELGDSALYLCASSFPSGGAEDTQYFGPGTRLTVL.

The J gene is TRBJ1-3, the V gene TRBV10-3; 7 nucleotides line up with TRBD1. Germline V CDR1 and CDR2: ENHRY, SYGVKD. This CDR3 is built from 15 residues. J lost 0 bases, V lost 6 bases, and 5 bases had no gene match. The CDR3: CAIRGQTYSGNTIYF. CDR3 coding DNA: TGTGCCATCAGGGGACAGACATACTCTGGAAACACCATATATTTT.

The CDR3 DNA sequence: TGTGCCACCAGCAGCCGTGGGAGCACAGGGGTCGGCTACACCTTC. Amino acid sequence: CATSSRGSTGVGYTF. The V call is TRBV15, the J call TRBJ1-2; 7 bases align to TRBD1. J gave up 8 bases and V 3 bases, and 12 bases lay outside the gene matches. This CDR3 is built from 15 residues. Per the germline V gene, CDR1 is LNHNV and CDR2 is YYDKDF (reference sequence).

The chain combines TRBV7-8 with TRBJ1-3; 9 positions match TRBD1. V lost 4 bases and J lost 2; bases outside the gene matches: 6. This CDR3 contains 16 residues. Germline V lookup: CDR1 SGHVS, CDR2 FQNEAQ. The CDR3, as DNA: TGTGCCAGCAGCTCGGGACAGGGCCCCACTGGAAACACCATATATTTT. Translating it yields CASSSGQGPTGNTIYF.

The chain links TRBV5-5 to TRBJ1-5, with a possible D match to TRBD1 (6 bases). CDR3 length: 15 amino acids. CDR1 and CDR2 (germline): SGHKS, YYEKEE (reference sequence). The V end was cut by 4 bases, the J end by 1 base, with 12 bases between. The CDR3 loop reads CASSQGTPSNQPQHF. DNA for the CDR3: TGTGCCAGCAGCCAAGGGACACCGAGCAATCAGCCCCAGCATTTT.

CDR3 DNA: TGTGCCAGCAGCCACGCTCACAGGGGGAGTTCACCCCTCCACTTT. Protein product: CASSHAHRGSSPLHF. V and J are TRBV4-2 and TRBJ1-6; TRBD1 matches 8 bases. The CDR3 sequence is 15 residues long. J lost 9 bases, V lost 3 bases, and 7 bases had no gene match. CDR1 and CDR2 (germline): LGHNA, YNFKEQ.

This chain joins TRBV14 and TRBJ2-7; D might be TRBD1 (6 bases). From germline, CDR1 is SGHDN and CDR2 FVKESK. Deletions cut 2 bases from V and 3 bases from J, with 26 bases between. The CDR3 is made up of 19 amino acids. CDR3 bases: TGTGCCAGCAGCCAACGCAGGGGTTCTGTAAAGGGTAACTTCTACGAGCAGTACTTC. Amino acids: CASSQRRGSVKGNFYEQYF.

The gene calls are TRBV5-4 and TRBJ2-3, with D perhaps matching TRBD2 (5 bases). The V gene lost 4 bases and the J gene lost 0 bases, with 21 bases spanning the gap. The CDR3 sequence is 18 residues long. Germline V gene data show CDR1 as SGHNT and CDR2 as YYREEE (reference sequence). As DNA, the CDR3 is TGTGCCAGCAGCGACCCCACGAGGGCTCAACTAAGCACAGATACGCAGTATTTT. Translating gives CASSDPTRAQLSTDTQYF.

CDR3 bases: TGTGCCACTGGGACAGGCATTGGCTACACCTTC. This sequence encodes CATGTGIGYTF. The chain is built from TRBV9 and TRBJ1-2, with 8 bases that match TRBD1. The CDR3 totals 11 residues. With 9 bases clipped from V and 7 bases from J, the junction kept 5 bases outside the gene matches. Germline CDR1 and CDR2: SGDLS and YYNGEE.

The chain is built from TRBV9 and TRBJ1-4; D may be TRBD1 (5 bases). Between the trimmed V and J ends, which lost 4 bases and 0 bases, there was a span of 16 bases. This CDR3 is built from 17 residues. Germline lookup yields CDR1 SGDLS and CDR2 YYNGEE. CDR3 nucleotide sequence: TGTGCCAGCAGCCCATATGGGGGGGGAGCAACTAATGAAAAACTGTTTTTT. It encodes CASSPYGGGATNEKLFF.

The genes are TRBV27 and TRBJ1-1, with D hard to call. V was clipped by 2 bases and J by 0 bases, with 13 bases between them. The CDR3 is made up of 16 amino acids. Per germline, CDR1 MNHEY and CDR2 SMNVEV (reference sequence). In DNA form, the CDR3 reads TGTGCCAGCAGTTTAAGTGGTGGCAGGATGAACACTGAAGCTTTCTTT. Amino acids: CASSLSGGRMNTEAFF.

This sequence joins TRBV4-3 and TRBJ1-6; 8 bases line up with TRBD1. Trimming took 3 bases from V and 7 from J; bases not matched to a gene: 14. The germline V gene has CDR1 LGHNA and CDR2 YSLEER. The CDR3 loop spans 18 amino acids. CDR3: CASSHQIKTGAVNSPLHF. The CDR3 coding sequence is TGCGCCAGCAGCCACCAGATAAAGACAGGGGCGGTAAATTCACCCCTCCACTTT.

The J gene is TRBJ2-7, the V gene TRBV5-4, with TRBD2 identical over 10 bases. Germline CDR1 is SGHNT and CDR2 is YYREEE (reference sequence). This CDR3 contains 14 residues. V lost 4 bases and J lost 2; bases outside the gene matches: 3. The CDR3 DNA is TGTGCCAGCAGCGAAGGACTAGCGGCCTACGAGCAGTACTTC. It encodes CASSEGLAAYEQYF.

A single count supports this clone. The J gene is TRBJ1-4, the V gene TRBV9, with D unresolved. Between the trimmed V and J ends, which lost 0 bases and 5 bases, there was a span of 11 bases. The germline V gene has CDR1 SGDLS and CDR2 YYNGEE. This CDR3 has 15 amino acids. CDR3 region: CASSVGVQINEKLFF. CDR3 bases: TGTGCCAGCAGCGTAGGGGTACAGATAAATGAAAAACTGTTTTTT.

V and J are TRBV9 and TRBJ2-5; tentative D call: TRBD2 (6 bases). The CDR3 is 14 residues long. Trimming pared 3 bases from V and 5 bases from J, leaving 14 bases between. Per the germline V gene, CDR1 is SGDLS and CDR2 is YYNGEE. CDR3 region: CASSAGTARETQYF. DNA for the CDR3: TGTGCCAGCAGCGCGGGGACTGCGCGTGAGACCCAGTACTTC.

The CDR3 sequence: CATIGPAGHYEQYF. CDR3 nucleotide sequence: TGTGCCACTATTGGTCCGGCAGGGCACTACGAGCAGTACTTC. V is TRBV24-1 and J is TRBJ2-7, with a possible D match to TRBD1 (5 bases). The CDR3 runs to 14 residues. V dropped 10 bases and J dropped 3 bases, with 18 bases sitting between them. CDR1 is KGHDR and CDR2 is SFDVKD in the germline V gene.

The CDR3: CASSLGRGSNEKLFF. CDR3 bases: TGTGCCAGCAGCTTGGGCAGGGGATCCAATGAAAAACTGTTTTTT. The chain recombines TRBV5-8 with TRBJ1-4; tentatively, D is TRBD1 (6 bases). The V gene's germline CDR1 is SGHTS and CDR2 YDEGEE. The CDR3 has 15 amino acids. The ends were cut back, 0 bases at V and 5 bases at J, with 11 bases in the middle.

The chain is built from TRBV7-8 and TRBJ1-5; D unclear. CDR3 length equals 14 residues. Germline lookup yields CDR1 SGHVS and CDR2 FQNEAQ. The V end was cut by 3 bases, the J end by 0 bases, with 6 bases between. The CDR3 nucleotides are TGTGCCAGCAGCTTCGCGGATAGCAATCAGCCCCAGCATTTT. This encodes CASSFADSNQPQHF.

The gene calls are TRBV3-1 (or the pseudogene TRBV3-2) and TRBJ1-4, with D unclear. V gave up 5 bases and J gave up 1 base, with 11 bases separating them. This CDR3 is built from 15 residues. The germline gives CDR1 LGHDT, CDR2 YNNKEL (reference sequence). The CDR3 DNA is TGTGCCAGCAGCACAATGGGGAGAACTAATGAAAAACTGTTTTTT. It encodes CASSTMGRTNEKLFF.

The CDR3 region is CASSELRAGGPSTDTQYF. In DNA form, the CDR3 reads TGTGCCAGCAGTGAATTAAGGGCGGGGGGGCCCTCCACAGATACGCAGTATTTT. The chain employs TRBV6-1 and TRBJ2-3, with 9 bases aligning to TRBD2. J lost 2 bases, V lost 2 bases, and 11 bases had no gene match. Germline V gene lookup returns CDR1 MNHNS and CDR2 SASEGT. CDR3 length: 18 residues.

This chain connects TRBV10-3 to TRBJ1-2; 8 positions agree with TRBD1. CDR3 length equals 14 residues. V gave up 0 bases and J gave up 6 bases; unmatched junction bases: 3. CDR1 and CDR2 from the germline V gene are ENHRY and SYGVKD. The CDR3 protein is CAISESAGGDGYTF. The CDR3 nucleotides read TGTGCCATCAGTGAGTCGGCAGGGGGCGATGGCTACACCTTC.

The V and J genes are TRBV5-4 and TRBJ1-1, with D possibly being TRBD1 (5 bases). The ends were cut back, 4 bases at V and 1 base at J, with 11 bases in the middle. CDR1 SGHNT and CDR2 YYREEE come from the germline V gene (reference sequence). This CDR3 is built from 14 residues. The CDR3 here is CASSPGHENTEAFF. Written as DNA, the CDR3 is TGTGCCAGCAGCCCTGGACATGAGAACACTGAAGCTTTCTTT.

The chain is built from TRBV5-6 and TRBJ2-1; D gene unclear. CDR1 SGHDT and CDR2 YYEEEE come from the germline V gene. V lost 0 bases and J 4 bases, leaving 14 bases between the germline ends. There are 16 residues in the CDR3. The DNA of the CDR3 is TGTGCCAGCAGCTTGGGGTCAGGCCCTGTGTACAATGAGCAGTTCTTC. It encodes CASSLGSGPVYNEQFF.

V and J are TRBV19 and TRBJ2-5; 8 nucleotides align to TRBD2. The CDR3 contains 16 residues. J was trimmed by 10 bases and V by 4 bases; bases with no gene match: 17. Germline V gene data show CDR1 as LNHDA and CDR2 as SQIVND (reference sequence). The CDR3 loop is CASSNALAGSKRVQYF. CDR3 nucleotide sequence: TGTGCCAGTAGTAACGCCCTAGCGGGCTCCAAGAGAGTCCAGTACTTC. Complete variable domain (other parts from reference TRBV19 and TRBJ2-5): DGGITQSPKYLFRKEGQNVTLSCEQNLNHDAMYWYRQDPGQGLRLIYYSQIVNDFQKGDIAEGYSVSREKKESFPLTVTSAQKNPTAFYLCASSNALAGSKRVQYFGPGTRLLVL.

The chain has TRBV9 and TRBJ1-3; 7 nucleotides match TRBD1. Germline CDR1 and CDR2: SGDLS and YYNGEE. V lost 4 bases and J lost 2; bases outside the gene matches: 6. The CDR3 is made up of 15 amino acids. The CDR3 DNA sequence: TGTGCCAGCAGCCTATCAGGGGGTACTGGAAACACCATATATTTT. Encoded protein: CASSLSGGTGNTIYF.

The chain uses TRBV3-1 (or the pseudogene TRBV3-2) and TRBJ1-5; D perhaps matches TRBD1 (6 bases). The CDR3 loop spans 16 amino acids. Trimming shortened V by 0 bases and J by 2 bases, and 11 bases separated the two germline ends. Germline CDR1 reads LGHDT; CDR2 reads YNNKEL (reference sequence). The CDR3 bases are TGTGCCAGCAGCCAAGAGGGGGCGCGGGGCAATCAGCCCCAGCATTTT. As protein: CASSQEGARGNQPQHF.